This T cell receptor (beta chain) derives from a study of blood T cell repertoires in COVID-19. The CDR3 sequence is 15 residues long. After removal of 2 bases from V and 0 bases from J, the junction contained 1 base not matched to a gene. Germline CDR1 MNHEY, CDR2 SMNVEV (reference sequence). Here immunoSEQ multiplex PCR was the method, and the copy in TCRdb shows in-frame clones only, minus some. The data show over 250,000 clones, with more than 70% seen just once and about 2.5% held by the top ten. The source of this sequence is a woman in her 50s with acute or convalescent COVID-19. The chain uses TRBV27 and TRBJ1-1; 9 bases fit TRBD1. Specimen: peripheral blood. This CDR3 reads CASSLDRGMNTEAFF. The CDR3 nucleotides read TGTGCCAGCAGTTTAGACAGGGGGATGAACACTGAAGCTTTCTTT.